This T cell receptor beta chain was sequenced for a study of T cell responses to AZD1222 COVID-19 vaccine. Overall study results and limits: Spike was spanned by vaccine-associated CD4 TCRs, with dominance at 160-218 and 743-854. In the spike-specific TCR repertoire, nearly half reportedly target unmutated variant regions. The study sampled repertoires only after the peak T cell response.

The germline V gene encodes CDR1 SGHVS and CDR2 FQNEAQ. The CDR3 loop spans 15 amino acids. V trimming: 3 bases; J trimming: 8 bases; junction bases outside the gene matches: 8. For this clone: Its antigen is as yet unknown.

Profiled with immunoSEQ multiplex PCR; TCRdb holds only in-frame clones, not every one. Here the sample spans 40,000 to 65,000 clones, about 88% being singletons. This sample comprised peripheral blood, obtained on day 0 of AZD1222 vaccination. This clonotype was obtained from an adult in good health. The rearrangement joins TRBV7-8 to TRBJ2-1; TRBD2 aligns across 9 bases. CDR3 coding DNA: TGTGCCAGCAGCTTCGAGCGGGGGGTTAGGGATGAGCAGTTCTTC. It yields the protein CASSFERGVRDEQFF.